This T cell receptor beta chain originates from a study of cytomegalovirus exposure and HLA in healthy donors. Assay: immunoSEQ multiplex PCR; the TCRdb copy retains only in-frame clones and omits some. The sample lists roughly 250,000 clones, 87% occurring once. The receptor was isolated from a man aged 18 to 30 in good health and CMV-seronegative. The sample taken for sequencing was PBMCs.

CDR3 protein: CASRTYSPGGQGRYEQYF. CDR3 coding DNA: TGTGCCAGCAGAACCTATAGCCCCGGGGGACAGGGGCGTTACGAGCAGTACTTC. This rearrangement joins TRBV9 to TRBJ2-7, with 10 nucleotides matching TRBD1. V was clipped by 5 bases and J by 4 bases; unmatched bases: 18. In germline, CDR1 is SGDLS, CDR2 YYNGEE. CDR3 length equals 18 residues.